The present T cell receptor beta chain was sequenced within a study of cytomegalovirus exposure and HLA in healthy donors. PCR was performed using 60 Vbeta and 13 Jbeta primers. TCRdb's table, derived via immunoSEQ multiplex PCR, lists solely in-frame clones and lacks some. The sample consists of about 150,000 clones, roughly 88% of them appearing once. The CDR3 is 16 residues long. Per the germline V gene, CDR1 is SGDLS and CDR2 is YYNGEE. Trimming took 0 bases from V and 1 from J, leaving 14 bases between them. The sequence derives from a woman between 18 and 29 years old in good health and CMV-seronegative. Material: PBMCs. This chain uses TRBV9 with TRBJ2-7; perhaps TRBD2 as D (5 bases). The DNA of the CDR3 is TGTGCCAGCAGCGTAGCTACGTTAGCGCCTTCCTACGAGCAGTACTTC. Amino acid sequence: CASSVATLAPSYEQYF.